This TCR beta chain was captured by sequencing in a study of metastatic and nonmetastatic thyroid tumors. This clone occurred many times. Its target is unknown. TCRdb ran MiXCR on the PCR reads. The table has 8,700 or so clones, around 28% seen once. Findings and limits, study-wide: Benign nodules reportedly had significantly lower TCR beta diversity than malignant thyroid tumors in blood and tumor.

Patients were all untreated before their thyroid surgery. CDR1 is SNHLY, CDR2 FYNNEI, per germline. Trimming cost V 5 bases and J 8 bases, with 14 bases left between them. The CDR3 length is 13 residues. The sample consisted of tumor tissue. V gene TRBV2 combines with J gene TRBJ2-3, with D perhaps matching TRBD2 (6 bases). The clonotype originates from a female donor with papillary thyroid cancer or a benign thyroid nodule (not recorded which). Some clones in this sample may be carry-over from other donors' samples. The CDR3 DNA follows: TGTGCCAGCAGTTACACCCGGACTATTACGCAGTATTTT. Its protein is CASSYTRTITQYF.